The 29 T cell receptor beta chains below all came from one sample that was sequenced in a study of CD8+ T cells in alopecia areata. cDNA prepared by RNA extraction and subsequent reverse transcription served as the template for sequencing. The method was immunoSEQ multiplex PCR; TCRdb's version includes in-frame clones alone and lacks a portion of them. This table holds 200,000 to 250,000 clones, under 70% found once. Treatment denoted: oral pan-JAK inhibitor, 5-10 mg twice daily. Sample: CD4+ T cells sorted from blood, taken around week 44, from a patient treated with tofacitinib. The receptors here all came from a human donor with alopecia areata.

V usage is TRBV25-1 and J usage is TRBJ2-2; D call uncertain. This CDR3 contains 13 residues. The germline CDR1 and CDR2 sequences are MGHDK and SYGVNS. Trimming cost V 4 bases and J 1 base, with 4 bases left between them. CDR3 nucleotide sequence: TGTGCCAGCAGTGTTCTGAACACCGGGGAGCTGTTTTTT. This sequence encodes CASSVLNTGELFF.

V is TRBV30 and J is TRBJ2-1; possibly TRBD1 for D (6 bases). Trimming pared 8 bases from V and 0 bases from J, leaving 11 bases between. Germline V gene lookup returns CDR1 GTSNPN and CDR2 SVGIG (reference sequence). The CDR3 is made up of 13 amino acids. The DNA of the CDR3 is TGTGCCAGAACAGGGAGCTCCTACAATGAGCAGTTCTTC. This gives the protein CARTGSSYNEQFF.

This clone has just a few counts. The chain combines TRBV10-3 with TRBJ2-3; D is undetermined. Germline CDR1 is ENHRY and CDR2 is SYGVKD. Trimming cost V 10 bases and J 2 bases, with 7 bases left between them. The CDR3 runs to 11 residues. The CDR3 DNA reads as TGTGCCACAATGGTCACAGATACGCAGTATTTT. It translates to CATMVTDTQYF.

The chain uses TRBV7-2 and TRBJ2-7, with 7 bases matching TRBD1. Germline loops: CDR1 SGHTA, CDR2 FQGNSA. With V trimmed by 5 bases and J by 2 bases, 9 bases remained unmatched. The CDR3 runs to 15 residues. The chain's CDR3 is CASSPRQGPTYEQYF. DNA for the CDR3: TGTGCCAGCAGCCCCCGACAGGGTCCTACCTACGAGCAGTACTTC.

This chain joins TRBV4-1 and TRBJ1-4; 7 nucleotides align to TRBD1. V was pared by 4 bases and J by 7 bases, with 3 bases of the junction left unmatched. The CDR3 loop spans 13 amino acids. Germline V gives CDR1 MGHRA, CDR2 YSYEKL. The CDR3 DNA is TGCGCCAGCAGCCCGGGGACAGTTGAAAAACTGTTTTTT. Translation: CASSPGTVEKLFF.

The chain combines TRBV11-1 with TRBJ1-5, with D hard to call. V was pared by 5 bases and J by 7 bases, with 12 bases between. The CDR3 totals 13 residues. Germline V lookup: CDR1 SGHAT, CDR2 FQDESV (reference sequence). The chain's CDR3 is CASSLRAEQPQHF. As DNA, the CDR3 is TGTGCCAGCAGCCTCCGAGCGGAACAGCCCCAGCATTTT.

This chain connects TRBV4-1 to TRBJ2-1; tentative D call: TRBD2 (7 bases). Germline values: CDR1 MGHRA, CDR2 YSYEKL. V dropped 4 bases and J dropped 3 bases, with 16 bases sitting between them. There are 16 residues in the CDR3. CDR3 DNA sequence: TGCGCCAGCAGCCTCGGGGGGCAGGGGCTCTACAATGAGCAGTTCTTC. The encoded protein is CASSLGGQGLYNEQFF.

This clone was seen a few times. This chain connects TRBV29-1 to TRBJ2-3; D is perhaps TRBD2 (5 bases). In germline, CDR1 is SQVTM, CDR2 ANQGSEA. V was cut by 7 bases and J by 2 bases, with 10 bases left in between. The CDR3 covers 12 residues. CDR3 loop: CSAGETTDTQYF. For the CDR3, the DNA is TGCAGCGCCGGGGAGACCACAGATACGCAGTATTTT.

The chain has TRBV7-9 and TRBJ2-2; no clear D gene. Germline V gives CDR1 SEHNR, CDR2 FQNEAQ (reference sequence). Trimming left V 8 bases short and J 0 bases short, with 13 bases between. The CDR3 loop spans 15 amino acids. Here the CDR3 reads CASPSNGANTGELFF. DNA of the CDR3: TGTGCCAGCCCCTCGAACGGCGCGAACACCGGGGAGCTGTTTTTT. The full variable domain, rest sourced from reference TRBV7-9 and TRBJ2-2, is DTGVSQNPRHKITKRGQNVTFRCDPISEHNRLYWYRQTLGQGPEFLTYFQNEAQLEKSRLLSDRFSAERPKGSFSTLEIQRTEQGDSAMYLCASPSNGANTGELFFGEGSRLTVL.

The V call is TRBV15, the J call TRBJ1-2; TRBD1 is a possible D gene (6 bases). Germline V gene data show CDR1 as LNHNV and CDR2 as YYDKDF (reference sequence). V lost 4 bases to trimming and J lost 10 bases, with 16 bases between them. There are 13 residues in the CDR3. Written as DNA, the CDR3 is TGTGCCACCAGCAACGACCGGGGGGCTGTCTACACCTTC. Amino acid sequence: CATSNDRGAVYTF.

The chain recombines TRBV29-1 with TRBJ2-7; D is unresolved. Trimming left V 5 bases short and J 6 bases short, with 11 bases between. The CDR3 consists of 11 residues. From germline, CDR1 is SQVTM and CDR2 ANQGSEA. This CDR3 reads CSVSGSREQYF. CDR3 bases: TGCAGCGTTTCGGGTAGCCGCGAGCAGTACTTC.

The chain employs TRBV27 and TRBJ1-1; D might be TRBD1 (5 bases). Germline V gives CDR1 MNHEY, CDR2 SMNVEV (reference sequence). V lost 5 bases, J lost 1 base, and 14 bases lay in between. This CDR3 has 15 residues. CDR3 sequence reads: CASSPIDRRNTEAFF. The CDR3 DNA is TGTGCCAGCAGTCCCATCGACAGAAGGAACACTGAAGCTTTCTTT.

This clone showed up just a few times. The chain joins TRBV6-1 to TRBJ2-7, with 7 bases matching TRBD1. From germline, CDR1 is MNHNS and CDR2 SASEGT. With V trimmed by 4 bases and J by 2 bases, 8 bases remained unmatched. This CDR3 region has 15 residues. The CDR3 bases are TGTGCCAGCAGTGCGGCGACAGGGAGCGCCTACGAGCAGTACTTC. This translates into CASSAATGSAYEQYF.

V gene TRBV30 combines with J gene TRBJ1-5; D is unresolved. The ends were cut back, 1 base at V and 1 base at J, with 5 bases in the middle. Per germline, CDR1 GTSNPN and CDR2 SVGIG (reference sequence). The length of the CDR3 is 13 residues. DNA for the CDR3: TGTGCCTGGAGTGCCGAAAGCAATCAGCCCCAGCATTTT. It encodes CAWSAESNQPQHF.

The CDR3 spells CASSQDGVVGQPQHF. For the CDR3, the DNA is TGCGCCAGCAGCCAAGACGGTGTTGTAGGTCAGCCCCAGCATTTT. V gene TRBV4-1 combines with J gene TRBJ1-5; unclear D gene. Germline loops: CDR1 MGHRA, CDR2 YSYEKL. The CDR3 runs 15 residues. The V gene lost 0 bases and the J gene lost 6 bases, with 12 bases spanning the gap.

V usage is TRBV30 and J usage is TRBJ1-2; 8 bases are a match to TRBD1. The CDR3 length is 14 residues. The V gene's germline CDR1 is GTSNPN and CDR2 SVGIG (reference sequence). V gave up 5 bases and J gave up 4 bases; unmatched junction bases: 9. The CDR3 region has the DNA TGTGCCTGGTCAGGGGGCGCGGTAAGCTATGGCTACACCTTC. The encoded protein is CAWSGGAVSYGYTF.

The V call is TRBV5-6, the J call TRBJ2-7; D gene ambiguous. Deletions cut 2 bases from V and 3 bases from J, with 9 bases between. CDR3 length: 13 residues. CDR1 and CDR2 (germline): SGHDT, YYEEEE. As DNA, the CDR3 is TGTGCCAGCAGCTTTGTCGGCGGCTACGAGCAGTACTTC. It translates to CASSFVGGYEQYF. The full variable domain, with the rest looked up from reference TRBV5-6 and TRBJ2-7, is DAGVTQSPTHLIKTRGQQVTLRCSPKSGHDTVSWYQQALGQGPQFIFQYYEEEERQRGNFPDRFSGHQFPNYSSELNVNALLLGDSALYLCASSFVGGYEQYFGPGTRLTVT.

This clone was observed a single time. The V and J genes are TRBV11-1 and TRBJ2-1; weak D call: TRBD2 (6 bases). The V gene's germline CDR1 is SGHAT and CDR2 FQDESV (reference sequence). CDR3 length equals 13 residues. V shed 0 bases and J shed 6 bases, with 6 bases lying between them. The CDR3 protein is CASSLAGGNEQFF. In DNA, the CDR3 is TGTGCCAGCAGCTTAGCGGGGGGCAATGAGCAGTTCTTC.

V usage is TRBV9 and J usage is TRBJ1-5, with TRBD1 matching 9 bases. The germline CDR1 and CDR2 sequences are SGDLS and YYNGEE. Germline trimming cut 0 bases from V and 5 bases from J; bases unmatched to any gene: 3. The CDR3 runs to 15 residues. CDR3 loop: CASSVGDRDHQPQHF. CDR3 sequence (DNA): TGTGCCAGCAGCGTAGGGGACAGGGATCATCAGCCCCAGCATTTT. Supplemented by reference TRBV9 and TRBJ1-5, the full variable domain reads DSGVTQTPKHLITATGQRVTLRCSPRSGDLSVYWYQQSLDQGLQFLIQYYNGEERAKGNILERFSAQQFPDLHSELNLSSLELGDSALYFCASSVGDRDHQPQHFGDGTRLSIL.

The chain combines TRBV29-1 with TRBJ2-1; D gene ambiguous. The germline V gene encodes CDR1 SQVTM and CDR2 ANQGSEA. V was trimmed by 4 bases and J by 2 bases, leaving 12 bases between them. The CDR3 totals 14 residues. The CDR3 protein is CSVGTLTAYNEQFF. In DNA form, the CDR3 reads TGCAGCGTTGGCACCCTGACGGCCTACAATGAGCAGTTCTTC.

The V and J genes are TRBV11-2 and TRBJ1-5; no firm D call. The germline V gene encodes CDR1 SGHAT and CDR2 FQNNGV. There are 15 residues in the CDR3. V was trimmed by 1 base and J by 3 bases, leaving 10 bases between them. CDR3 sequence (DNA): TGTGCCAGCAGCTTAGCTGGCAGGTCCAATCAGCCCCAGCATTTT. Translation gives CASSLAGRSNQPQHF.

The gene calls are TRBV5-1 and TRBJ2-5, with 8 positions matching TRBD1. CDR3 size: 14 residues. Germline V lookup: CDR1 SGHRS, CDR2 YFSETQ. The junction had 2 bases not matched to a gene; V was cut back by 1 base and J by 3 bases. CDR3: CASSLWDRKETQYF. DNA of the CDR3: TGCGCCAGCAGCTTGTGGGACAGGAAAGAGACCCAGTACTTC. Full variable domain (outside the CDR3, taken from reference TRBV5-1 and TRBJ2-5): KAGVTQTPRYLIKTRGQQVTLSCSPISGHRSVSWYQQTPGQGLQFLFEYFSETQRNKGNFPGRFSGRQFSNSRSEMNVSTLELGDSALYLCASSLWDRKETQYFGPGTRLLVL.

The V call is TRBV5-1, the J call TRBJ1-1; tentative D call: TRBD1 (5 bases). Germline assignment: CDR1 SGHRS and CDR2 YFSETQ. Trimming took 0 bases from V and 4 from J, leaving 10 bases between them. The CDR3 is 14 residues long. In DNA, the CDR3 is TGCGCCAGCAGCTTGGAATCGGGGCGCACTGAAGCTTTCTTT. Its protein is CASSLESGRTEAFF.

This clone was seen a few times. The chain has TRBV29-1 and TRBJ1-5, with a weak D call TRBD1 (5 bases). V dropped 5 bases and J dropped 5 bases, with 16 bases sitting between them. This CDR3 contains 14 residues. The germline CDR1 and CDR2 sequences are SQVTM and ANQGSEA. CDR3 in amino acids: CSVSGTRGDQPQHF. The DNA of the CDR3 is TGCAGCGTTTCCGGCACACGGGGGGATCAGCCCCAGCATTTT.

The chain has TRBV6-6 and TRBJ2-7; 8 bases line up with TRBD2. J gave up 5 bases and V 2 bases, and 8 bases lay outside the gene matches. CDR3 length: 15 amino acids. Germline assignment: CDR1 MNHNY and CDR2 SVGAGI (reference sequence). This CDR3 reads CASSYTPGGVDEQYF. The CDR3 nucleotides read TGTGCCAGCAGTTACACCCCGGGAGGGGTGGACGAGCAGTACTTC.

The gene calls are TRBV5-1 and TRBJ1-2; 8 positions match TRBD1. The CDR3 runs to 14 residues. Germline values: CDR1 SGHRS, CDR2 YFSETQ. J gave up 6 bases and V 3 bases, and 7 bases lay outside the gene matches. The CDR3 DNA follows: TGCGCCAGCAGCTGGTCCCGGGACAGGCATGGCTACACCTTC. Translation gives CASSWSRDRHGYTF.

This clone occurred once. The chain combines TRBV5-1 with TRBJ1-2; D is unclear. The CDR3 length is 13 residues. Germline loops: CDR1 SGHRS, CDR2 YFSETQ. Deletions cut 4 bases from V and 7 bases from J, with 14 bases between. In nucleotides, the CDR3 is TGCGCCAGCAGCCTTAGCGCCGGCCCTGGCTACACCTTC. Protein sequence: CASSLSAGPGYTF.

The rearrangement links TRBV10-2 to TRBJ1-5; D not certain. This CDR3 region has 13 residues. The germline CDR1 and CDR2 sequences are WSHSY and SAAADI. The ends were cut back, 3 bases at V and 11 bases at J, with 14 bases in the middle. The CDR3 DNA follows: TGCGCCAGCAGTGAAGATCTGGTCAGTACCCAGCATTTT. It translates to CASSEDLVSTQHF.

The chain employs TRBV5-5 and TRBJ2-5, with D possibly being TRBD1 (5 bases). This CDR3 spans 13 amino acids. V shed 0 bases and J shed 3 bases, with 6 bases lying between them. In germline, CDR1 is SGHKS, CDR2 YYEKEE (reference sequence). The CDR3 is CASSLGGEETQYF. In DNA form, the CDR3 reads TGTGCCAGCAGCTTGGGGGGCGAAGAGACCCAGTACTTC.